A single sample gave rise to the 27 T cell receptor beta chains below, sequenced in a study of immune characterization of retroperitoneal liposarcoma. TCRdb recomputed calls from the PCR reads with MiXCR, one row per CDR3 protein. The table includes about 10,000 distinct CDR3 sequences, around 30% detected once. Sequences were obtained from tumor tissue. These receptors all come from a male donor with retroperitoneal liposarcoma.

This clonotype ranks as large. The chain recombines TRBV6-1 with TRBJ2-1, with 10 bases matching TRBD2. The DNA end is more similar to TRBJ2-7, so the J call may be wrong. This CDR3 is 15 amino acids long. Germline loops: CDR1 MNHNS, CDR2 SASEGT. The DNA for the CDR3 is TGTGCCAGCAGTGAGGGACTAGCGATTCTTCCGGAGCAGTACTTC. Its protein product is CASSEGLAILPEQYF.

This clonotype turned up a few times. This chain joins TRBV7-6 and TRBJ1-1, with D unclear. Trimming removed 1 base at V and 0 bases at J, with 3 bases between. The germline V gene has CDR1 SGHVS and CDR2 FNYEAQ. The CDR3 has 13 amino acids. CDR3 protein: CASSLEVNTEAFF. The CDR3 nucleotides are TGTGCCAGCAGCTTAGAGGTGAACACTGAAGCTTTCTTT. The entire variable domain, with the rest obtained from reference TRBV7-6 and TRBJ1-1, is as follows: GAGVSQSPRYKVTKRGQDVALRCDPISGHVSLYWYRQALGQGPEFLTYFNYEAQQDKSGLPNDRFSAERPEGSISTLTIQRTEQRDSAMYRCASSLEVNTEAFFGQGTRLTVV.

The J gene is TRBJ1-1, the V gene TRBV11-1; the D is unclear. Germline values: CDR1 SGHAT, CDR2 FQDESV (reference sequence). V was trimmed by 1 base and J by 6 bases, leaving 12 bases between them. The CDR3 consists of 14 residues. CDR3 sequence: CASSLDFRVAEAFF. As DNA, the CDR3 is TGTGCCAGCAGCTTAGATTTTCGGGTTGCTGAAGCTTTCTTT. Combining the CDR3 with reference TRBV11-1 and TRBJ1-1 gives the whole variable domain EAEVAQSPRYKITEKSQAVAFWCDPISGHATLYWYRQILGQGPELLVQFQDESVVDDSQLPKDRFSAERLKGVDSTLKIQPAELGDSAMYLCASSLDFRVAEAFFGQGTRLTVV.

This clonotype was recorded a few times. This chain joins TRBV6-1 and TRBJ1-1; no clear D. Trimming shortened V by 5 bases and J by 5 bases, and 15 bases separated the two germline ends. CDR1 is MNHNS, CDR2 SASEGT, per germline. The CDR3 extends over 14 amino acids. CDR3 sequence reads: CASSWEDPRTEAFF. DNA for the CDR3: TGTGCCAGCAGTTGGGAGGATCCTCGGACTGAAGCTTTCTTT.

This clonotype came up many times. The J gene is TRBJ2-1, the V gene TRBV6-6; tentative D call: TRBD1 (5 bases). The CDR3 contains 12 residues. Deletions cut 0 bases from V and 10 bases from J, with 7 bases between. In germline, CDR1 is MNHNY, CDR2 SVGAGI (reference sequence). The CDR3 reads CASSYSGAEQFF. CDR3 coding DNA: TGTGCCAGCAGTTACTCAGGGGCCGAGCAGTTCTTC.

The chain recombines TRBV7-2 with TRBJ2-5; possible D gene TRBD2, 6 bases. Germline V CDR1 and CDR2: SGHTA, FQGNSA. V was trimmed by 3 bases and J by 4 bases, leaving 12 bases between them. The CDR3 runs 14 residues. CDR3 in amino acids: CASSFARGGETQYF. As DNA, the CDR3 is TGTGCCAGCAGCTTTGCGCGGGGCGGAGAGACCCAGTACTTC.

The chain combines TRBV12-5 with TRBJ1-1, with a tentative D call TRBD1 (5 bases). V was cut by 2 bases and J by 6 bases, with 10 bases left in between. The CDR3 totals 13 residues. From germline, CDR1 is LGHNT and CDR2 FRNRAP. The CDR3 DNA reads as TGTGCTAGTGGTTTGACTGGAGGGGCTGAAGCTTTCTTT. Translating it yields CASGLTGGAEAFF.

By its share, this clonotype is medium-sized. J is TRBJ2-1 and V is TRBV12-3 or TRBV12-4; 7 nucleotides match TRBD1. The CDR3 length is 14 residues. With V trimmed by 7 bases and J by 10 bases, 13 bases remained unmatched. The CDR3 DNA sequence: TGTGCCAGCACCCCTTCGACAGGGATTTACGAGCAGTTCTTC. Translation gives CASTPSTGIYEQFF.

Relative to its sample, this clonotype is medium-sized. The chain couples TRBV7-6 to TRBJ1-6, with D possibly TRBD1 on 5 matching bases. CDR3 size: 14 residues. V was clipped by 1 base and J by 10 bases, with 11 bases between them. The germline gives CDR1 SGHVS, CDR2 FNYEAQ. DNA for the CDR3: TGTGCCAGCAGCTTAGGACAGCCTAACTCACCCCTCCACTTT. Encoded protein: CASSLGQPNSPLHF.

The genes are TRBV11-3 and TRBJ2-1; no definite D call. Per the germline V gene, CDR1 is SGHNT and CDR2 is YENEEA. The CDR3 is 13 amino acids. The ends were cut back, 1 base at V and 10 bases at J, with 11 bases in the middle. CDR3 coding DNA: TGTGCCAGCAGCTTAGGCGGTATCTACGAGCAGTTCTTC. It codes for CASSLGGIYEQFF.

There are a few counts of this clonotype. The chain carries TRBV12-3 or TRBV12-4 and TRBJ1-1; possible D gene TRBD1, 5 bases. Between the trimmed V and J ends, which lost 3 bases and 4 bases, there was a span of 12 bases. The CDR3 loop spans 14 amino acids. CDR3 loop: CASSFWGEGTEAFF. CDR3 DNA: TGTGCCAGCAGTTTCTGGGGGGAGGGCACTGAAGCTTTCTTT.

Many counts were recorded for this clonotype. The V call is TRBV7-6, the J call TRBJ1-6; 10 bases map to TRBD1. The V segment lost 5 bases and the J segment 10 bases; nucleotides outside the gene matches: 8. Germline-derived CDR1 and CDR2 are SGHVS and FNYEAQ. The CDR3 has 15 residues. CDR3: CASSPGDRGGSPLHF. The CDR3 DNA sequence: TGTGCCAGCAGCCCAGGGGACAGGGGAGGCTCACCCCTCCACTTT.

This clonotype was detected many times. The genes are TRBV7-3 and TRBJ2-1; D possibly matches TRBD1 or TRBD2 (6 bases each). Germline-derived CDR1 and CDR2 are SGHTA and FQGTGA. This CDR3 has 13 amino acids. Between the trimmed V and J ends, which lost 5 bases and 10 bases, there was a span of 15 bases. As DNA, the CDR3 is TGTGCCAGCAGCACGGGGGCAGGGAACGAGCAGTTCTTC. Encoded protein: CASSTGAGNEQFF.

The chain recombines TRBV6-5 with TRBJ2-5; maybe TRBD2 (6 bases). V was cut by 0 bases and J by 5 bases, with 13 bases left in between. The CDR3 spans 15 residues. CDR1 and CDR2 from the germline V gene are MNHEY and SVGAGI. CDR3 region: CASSYSGREEETQYF. DNA for the CDR3: TGTGCCAGCAGTTACTCGGGCAGGGAGGAGGAGACCCAGTACTTC.

The chain joins TRBV7-2 to TRBJ2-3; D gene uncertain. The ends were cut back, 5 bases at V and 3 bases at J, with 6 bases in the middle. Germline V gene lookup returns CDR1 SGHTA and CDR2 FQGNSA. The CDR3 length is 12 residues. For the CDR3, the DNA is TGTGCCAGCAGCATAGAAACAGATACGCAGTATTTT. This sequence encodes CASSIETDTQYF.

By proportion, this clonotype is medium-sized. CDR3 protein: CASSPTGQNYEQYF. The CDR3 DNA follows: TGTGCCAGCAGCCCGACGGGTCAAAACTACGAGCAGTACTTC. This sequence joins TRBV7-2 and TRBJ2-1; the D is unclear. The end of the DNA is better explained by TRBJ2-7, so the J call may be wrong. The V gene's germline CDR1 is SGHTA and CDR2 FQGNSA. This CDR3 spans 14 amino acids.

This clonotype was recorded a few times. The chain uses TRBV6-6 and TRBJ2-1; D might be TRBD2 (5 bases). Germline CDR1 is MNHNY and CDR2 is SVGAGI (reference sequence). This CDR3 region has 15 residues. V was shortened by 2 bases and J by 13 bases, with 21 bases between the two germline ends. The CDR3 nucleotides read TGTGCCAGCAGTTACAGAGGGCGACGAGAAGAGACCCAGTTCTTC. Its translation: CASSYRGRREETQFF.

This chain uses TRBV7-2 with TRBJ2-7, with D hard to call. CDR1 SGHTA and CDR2 FQGNSA come from the germline V gene. V was pared by 1 base and J by 3 bases, with 7 bases between. CDR3 length: 13 amino acids. The CDR3 is CASSLDHIYEQYF. CDR3 sequence (DNA): TGTGCCAGCAGCTTAGATCATATCTACGAGCAGTACTTC.

In nucleotides, the CDR3 is TGTGCTAGTGGTTTGGTACTCCCGGGACTAGCGCCCTACAATGAGCAGTTCTTC. It codes for CASGLVLPGLAPYNEQFF. This chain uses TRBV12-5 with TRBJ2-1, with 10 nucleotides matching TRBD2. With 0 bases clipped from V and 2 bases from J, the junction kept 7 bases outside the gene matches. Germline CDR1 reads LGHNT; CDR2 reads FRNRAP. The CDR3 extends over 18 amino acids. Using reference TRBV12-5 and TRBJ2-1 for the parts outside the CDR3, the full variable domain is DARVTQTPRHKVTEMGQEVTMRCQPILGHNTVFWYRQTMMQGLELLAYFRNRAPLDDSGMPKDRFSAEMPDATLATLKIQPSEPRDSAVYFCASGLVLPGLAPYNEQFFGPGTRLTVL.

In this sample, this clonotype turned up many times. The chain links TRBV12-3 or TRBV12-4 to TRBJ2-1; D is possibly TRBD1 or TRBD2 (5 bases each). The CDR3 has 12 residues. V lost 7 bases and J 5 bases, leaving 9 bases between the germline ends. The CDR3 nucleotides read TGTGCCAGCACCGGGACCAACAATGAGCAGTTCTTC. The encoded protein is CASTGTNNEQFF.

This clonotype was seen more than once but under ten times. This chain uses TRBV11-3 with TRBJ2-1, with 12 bases matching TRBD2. The CDR3 has 16 amino acids. CDR1 and CDR2 (germline): SGHNT, YENEEA. With V trimmed by 5 bases and J by 7 bases, 9 bases remained unmatched. CDR3 bases: TGTGCCAGCAGCCCTCCTAGCGGGAGGGCCAGAAATGAGCAGTTCTTC. Translated: CASSPPSGRARNEQFF.

A note on this clonotype: One end of the junction is discordant with germline, which a read error may explain. The rearrangement joins TRBV11-2 to TRBJ2-1, with 7 nucleotides matching TRBD2. CDR3 length equals 16 residues. CDR1 SGHAT and CDR2 FQNNGV come from the germline V gene. Here the CDR3 reads CANSSLARGLYNEQFF. Here the CDR3 DNA reads TGTGCCAACAGCTCACTAGCGAGAGGATTGTACAATGAGCAGTTCTTC.

The rearrangement links TRBV11-2 to TRBJ2-5; 11 nucleotides align to TRBD2. The DNA end favors TRBJ2-7, so the J call may be wrong. The CDR3 runs 15 residues. In germline, CDR1 is SGHAT, CDR2 FQNNGV. CDR3 residues: CASSSSSGRTNEQYF. The CDR3 nucleotides read TGTGCCAGCAGCTCCTCTAGCGGGAGGACCAACGAGCAGTACTTC.

Many counts were recorded for this clonotype. As DNA, the CDR3 is TGTGCCAGCAGTTACCTCCCCTCGGGGAATGAGCAGTTCTTC. Its protein is CASSYLPSGNEQFF. This chain joins TRBV6-6 and TRBJ2-1, with D possibly matching TRBD2 (5 bases). Trimming took 2 bases from V and 7 from J, leaving 12 bases between them. CDR3 size: 14 residues. The germline V gene encodes CDR1 MNHNY and CDR2 SVGAGI (reference sequence).

This clonotype is classed as medium-sized. V gene TRBV12-3 or TRBV12-4 combines with J gene TRBJ2-1; D is ambiguous. Judging by the DNA end, TRBJ2-7 fits better; the J call may be wrong. The CDR3 loop spans 11 amino acids. The CDR3 reads CASSFHYEQYF. DNA of the CDR3: TGTGCCAGCAGTTTCCACTACGAGCAGTACTTC.

This clonotype is termed medium-sized. This chain joins TRBV27 and TRBJ2-5; 7 bases fit TRBD1. Germline-derived CDR1 and CDR2 are MNHEY and SMNVEV (reference sequence). The length of the CDR3 is 13 residues. V was clipped by 6 bases and J by 11 bases; unmatched bases: 12. The CDR3 DNA sequence: TGTGCCAGCAGAACAGGGGCCACTAATGAGCAGTACTTC. Protein: CASRTGATNEQYF.

By share of the sample, this clonotype is medium-sized. V gene TRBV6-1 combines with J gene TRBJ2-7; 7 bases fit TRBD1. CDR1 is MNHNS and CDR2 is SASEGT in the germline V gene. V shed 2 bases and J 3 bases; nucleotides not matched to a gene: 7. The CDR3 extends over 15 amino acids. CDR3 nucleotides: TGTGCCAGCAGTGAAAGAGTAGGGGGCCTCTACGAGCAGTACTTC. Its translation is CASSERVGGLYEQYF.